Detailed here is one T cell receptor beta chain. Its cognate antigen is unknown. Only in-frame clones appear in the TCRdb table, and some are missing; sequencing was by immunoSEQ multiplex PCR. The sample has about 20,000 clones; about 80% are singletons. The data were obtained in a study of somatic mutations in cytotoxic T cells in rheumatoid arthritis. Whole-study findings and limits: Neither rheumatoid arthritis patients nor age-matched healthy controls had significantly different CD8+ T-cell clonality from the other group.

Losses at the gene ends were 1 base for V and 5 bases for J; bases not matched to a gene: 7. The CDR3 consists of 15 residues. CDR1 is SGHVS, CDR2 FQNEAQ, per germline. The receptor was isolated from an adult with rheumatoid arthritis. The chain joins TRBV7-8 to TRBJ2-5; 7 bases are shared with TRBD2. Material: CD8+ T cells sorted from blood. This chain's CDR3 is CASSLVPGGRETQYF. CDR3 coding DNA: TGTGCCAGCAGCTTAGTTCCGGGGGGTAGGGAGACCCAGTACTTC. Drawing the rest from reference TRBV7-8 and TRBJ2-5, the complete variable domain is GAGVSQSPRYKVAKRGQDVALRCDPISGHVSLFWYQQALGQGPEFLTYFQNEAQLDKSGLPSDRFFAERPEGSVSTLKIQRTQQEDSAVYLCASSLVPGGRETQYFGPGTRLLVL.